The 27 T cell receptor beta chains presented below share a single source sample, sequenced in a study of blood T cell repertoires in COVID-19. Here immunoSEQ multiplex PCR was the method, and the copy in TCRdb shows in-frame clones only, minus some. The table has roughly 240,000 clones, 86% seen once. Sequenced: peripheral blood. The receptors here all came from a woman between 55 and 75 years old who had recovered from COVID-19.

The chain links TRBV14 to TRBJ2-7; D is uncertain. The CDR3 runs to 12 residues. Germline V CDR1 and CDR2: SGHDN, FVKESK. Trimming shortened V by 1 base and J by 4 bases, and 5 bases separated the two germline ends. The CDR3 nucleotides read TGTGCCAGCAGCCAAGTCTTATACGAGCAGTACTTC. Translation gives CASSQVLYEQYF.

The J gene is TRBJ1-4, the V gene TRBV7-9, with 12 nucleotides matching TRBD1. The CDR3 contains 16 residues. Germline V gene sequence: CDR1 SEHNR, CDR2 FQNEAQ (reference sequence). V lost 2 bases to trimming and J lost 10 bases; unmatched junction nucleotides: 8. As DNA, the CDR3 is TGTGCCAGCAGCTTAATGGGACAGGGGGCCGCCGGAAAACTGTTTTTT. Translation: CASSLMGQGAAGKLFF.

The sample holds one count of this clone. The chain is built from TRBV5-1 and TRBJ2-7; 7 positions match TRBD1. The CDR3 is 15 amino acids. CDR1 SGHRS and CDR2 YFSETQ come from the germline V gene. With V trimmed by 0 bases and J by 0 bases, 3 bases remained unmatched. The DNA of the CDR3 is TGCGCCAGCAGCTTGGACAGGGGAAGCTCCTACGAGCAGTACTTC. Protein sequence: CASSLDRGSSYEQYF. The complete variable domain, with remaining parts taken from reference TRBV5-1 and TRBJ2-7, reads KAGVTQTPRYLIKTRGQQVTLSCSPISGHRSVSWYQQTPGQGLQFLFEYFSETQRNKGNFPGRFSGRQFSNSRSEMNVSTLELGDSALYLCASSLDRGSSYEQYFGPGTRLTVT.

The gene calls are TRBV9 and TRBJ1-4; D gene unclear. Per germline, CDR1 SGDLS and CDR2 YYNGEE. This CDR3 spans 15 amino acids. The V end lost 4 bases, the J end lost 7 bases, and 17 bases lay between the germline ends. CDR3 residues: CASSPRGDPGEKLFF. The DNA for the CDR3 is TGTGCCAGCAGCCCCCGGGGAGACCCGGGTGAAAAACTGTTTTTT.

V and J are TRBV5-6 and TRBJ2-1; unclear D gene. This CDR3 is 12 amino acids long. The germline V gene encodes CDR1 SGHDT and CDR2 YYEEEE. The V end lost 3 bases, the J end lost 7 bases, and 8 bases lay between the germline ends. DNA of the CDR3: TGTGCCAGCAGCTGGCCCGAAAATGAGCAGTTCTTC. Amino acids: CASSWPENEQFF.

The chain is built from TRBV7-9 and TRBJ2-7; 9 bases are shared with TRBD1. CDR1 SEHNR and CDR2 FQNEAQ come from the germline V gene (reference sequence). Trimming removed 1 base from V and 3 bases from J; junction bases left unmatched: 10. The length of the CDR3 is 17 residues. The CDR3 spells CASSLEFGTGSLYEQYF. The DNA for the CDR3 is TGTGCCAGCAGCTTAGAATTTGGGACAGGGTCCCTCTACGAGCAGTACTTC.

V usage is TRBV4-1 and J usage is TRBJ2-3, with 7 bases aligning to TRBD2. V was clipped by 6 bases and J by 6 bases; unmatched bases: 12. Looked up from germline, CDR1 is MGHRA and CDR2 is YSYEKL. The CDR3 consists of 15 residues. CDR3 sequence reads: CASSRTGGGADTQYF. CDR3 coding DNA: TGCGCCAGCAGTCGCACGGGCGGGGGAGCGGATACGCAGTATTTT.

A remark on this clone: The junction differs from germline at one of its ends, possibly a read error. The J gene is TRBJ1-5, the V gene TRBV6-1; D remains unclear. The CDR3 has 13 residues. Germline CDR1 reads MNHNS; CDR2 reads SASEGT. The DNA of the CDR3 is TGTGCCAGCAGTGAATTTCGGGATCAGTCCCAGCATTTT. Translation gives CASSEFRDQSQHF.

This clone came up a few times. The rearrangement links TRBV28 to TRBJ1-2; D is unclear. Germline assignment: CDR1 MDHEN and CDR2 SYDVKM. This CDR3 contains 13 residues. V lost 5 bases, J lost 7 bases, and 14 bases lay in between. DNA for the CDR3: TGTGCCAGCAGTCCTCCGGGGTGGTCTGGCTACACCTTC. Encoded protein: CASSPPGWSGYTF.

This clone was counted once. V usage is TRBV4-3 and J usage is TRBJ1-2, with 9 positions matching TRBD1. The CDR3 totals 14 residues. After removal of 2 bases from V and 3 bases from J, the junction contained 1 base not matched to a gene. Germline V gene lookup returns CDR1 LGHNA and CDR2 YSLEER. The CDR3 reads CASSQTGGDYGYTF. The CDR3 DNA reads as TGCGCCAGCAGCCAAACAGGGGGCGACTATGGCTACACCTTC.

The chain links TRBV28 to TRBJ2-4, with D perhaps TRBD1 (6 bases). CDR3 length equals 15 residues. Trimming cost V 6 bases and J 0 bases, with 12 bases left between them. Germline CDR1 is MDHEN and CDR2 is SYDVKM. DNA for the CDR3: TGTGCCAGCAGGAGAGGGGGAATAGCCAAAAACATTCAGTACTTC. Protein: CASRRGGIAKNIQYF.

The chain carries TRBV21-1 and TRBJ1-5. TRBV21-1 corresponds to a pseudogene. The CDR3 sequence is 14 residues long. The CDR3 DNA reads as TGTGCCAGCAGCCGGGGGAGAAGCAATCAGCTCCAGCATTTT. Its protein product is CASSRGRSNQLQHF.

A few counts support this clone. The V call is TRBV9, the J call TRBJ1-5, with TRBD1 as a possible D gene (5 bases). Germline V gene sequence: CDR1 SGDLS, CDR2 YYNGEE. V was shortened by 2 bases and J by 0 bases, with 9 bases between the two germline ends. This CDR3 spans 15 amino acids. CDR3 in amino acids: CASSVQGVSNQPQHF. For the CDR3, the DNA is TGTGCCAGCAGCGTTCAGGGTGTTAGCAATCAGCCCCAGCATTTT.

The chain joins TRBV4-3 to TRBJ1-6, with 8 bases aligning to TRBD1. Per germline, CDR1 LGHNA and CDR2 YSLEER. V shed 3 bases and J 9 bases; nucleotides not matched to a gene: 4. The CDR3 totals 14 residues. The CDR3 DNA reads TGCGCCAGCAGCCAGACAGGGGTGGGTTCACCCCTCCACTTT. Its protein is CASSQTGVGSPLHF.

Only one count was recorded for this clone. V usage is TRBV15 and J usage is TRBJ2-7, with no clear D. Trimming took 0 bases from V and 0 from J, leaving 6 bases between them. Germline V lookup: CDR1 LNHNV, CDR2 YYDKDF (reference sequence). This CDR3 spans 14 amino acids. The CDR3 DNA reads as TGTGCCACCAGCAGAGATGTAGCCTCCTACGAGCAGTACTTC. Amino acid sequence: CATSRDVASYEQYF.

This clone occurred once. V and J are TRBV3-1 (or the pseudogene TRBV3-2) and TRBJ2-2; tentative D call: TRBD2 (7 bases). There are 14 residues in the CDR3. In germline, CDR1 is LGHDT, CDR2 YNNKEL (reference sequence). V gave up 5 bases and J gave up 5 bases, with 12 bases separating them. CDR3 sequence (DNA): TGTGCCAGCAGCGGGGGGGCCCGGACCGGGGAGCTGTTTTTT. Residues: CASSGGARTGELFF.

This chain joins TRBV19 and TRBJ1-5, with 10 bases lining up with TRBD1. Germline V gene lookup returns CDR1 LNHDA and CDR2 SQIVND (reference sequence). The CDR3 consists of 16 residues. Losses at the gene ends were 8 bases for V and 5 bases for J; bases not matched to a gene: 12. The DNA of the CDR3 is TGTGCCAGTCGACAGGGGGCTTTGCTATTCGATCAGCCCCAGCATTTT. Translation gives CASRQGALLFDQPQHF.

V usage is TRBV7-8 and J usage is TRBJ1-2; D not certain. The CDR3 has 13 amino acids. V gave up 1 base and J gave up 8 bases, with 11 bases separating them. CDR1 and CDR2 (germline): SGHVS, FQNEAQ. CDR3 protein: CASSLGGSRGYTF. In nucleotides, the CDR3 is TGTGCCAGCAGCTTAGGAGGGAGTAGGGGCTACACCTTC.

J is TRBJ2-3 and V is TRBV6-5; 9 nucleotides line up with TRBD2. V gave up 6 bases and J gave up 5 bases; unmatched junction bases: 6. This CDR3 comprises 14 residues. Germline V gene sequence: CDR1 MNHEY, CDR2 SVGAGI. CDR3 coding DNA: TGTGCCAGCAGCTTCCAGACTAGCGGAGATACGCAGTATTTT. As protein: CASSFQTSGDTQYF.

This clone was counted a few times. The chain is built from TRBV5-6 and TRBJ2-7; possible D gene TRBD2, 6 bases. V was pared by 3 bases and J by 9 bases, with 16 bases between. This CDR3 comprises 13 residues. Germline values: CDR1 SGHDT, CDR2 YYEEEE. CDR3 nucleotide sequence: TGTGCCAGCAGCTGGGGCCCCGAGGAGGGGCAGTACTTC. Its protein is CASSWGPEEGQYF. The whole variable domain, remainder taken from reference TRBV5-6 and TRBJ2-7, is DAGVTQSPTHLIKTRGQQVTLRCSPKSGHDTVSWYQQALGQGPQFIFQYYEEEERQRGNFPDRFSGHQFPNYSSELNVNALLLGDSALYLCASSWGPEEGQYFGPGTRLTVT.

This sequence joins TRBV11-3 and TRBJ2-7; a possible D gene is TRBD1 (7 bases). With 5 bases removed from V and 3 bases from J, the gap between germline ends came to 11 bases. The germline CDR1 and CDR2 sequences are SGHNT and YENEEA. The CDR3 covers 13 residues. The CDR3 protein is CASSAGQFYEQYF. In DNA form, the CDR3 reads TGTGCCAGCAGCGCGGGACAGTTCTACGAGCAGTACTTC. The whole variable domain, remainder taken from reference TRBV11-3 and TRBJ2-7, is EAGVVQSPRYKIIEKKQPVAFWCNPISGHNTLYWYLQNLGQGPELLIRYENEEAVDDSQLPKDRFSAERLKGVDSTLKIQPAELGDSAVYLCASSAGQFYEQYFGPGTRLTVT.

The CDR3 DNA is TGTGCCAGCAGTTCCCCTCCAGGACAGGGGCCAAGCTATGAAAAACTGTTTTTT. It specifies CASSSPPGQGPSYEKLFF. The rearrangement links TRBV6-9 to TRBJ1-4, with TRBD1 matching 9 bases. The CDR3 has 18 amino acids. Per germline, CDR1 MNHGY and CDR2 SVAAGI. Trimming cost V 4 bases and J 6 bases; bases outside gene matches: 15.

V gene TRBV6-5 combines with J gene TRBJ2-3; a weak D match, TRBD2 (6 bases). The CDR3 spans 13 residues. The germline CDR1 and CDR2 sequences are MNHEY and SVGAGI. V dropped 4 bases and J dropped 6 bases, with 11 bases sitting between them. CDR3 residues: CASSWAGRDTQYF. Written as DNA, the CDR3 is TGTGCCAGCAGTTGGGCGGGGAGGGATACGCAGTATTTT.

The chain's CDR3 is CASNGQGISYEQYF. The CDR3 nucleotides read TGTGCCAGCAACGGACAGGGGATCTCCTACGAGCAGTACTTC. The chain combines TRBV5-8 with TRBJ2-7, with 9 bases lining up with TRBD1. The CDR3 is 14 residues long. Trimming took 6 bases from V and 0 from J; bases not matched to a gene: 4. The germline gives CDR1 SGHTS, CDR2 YDEGEE.

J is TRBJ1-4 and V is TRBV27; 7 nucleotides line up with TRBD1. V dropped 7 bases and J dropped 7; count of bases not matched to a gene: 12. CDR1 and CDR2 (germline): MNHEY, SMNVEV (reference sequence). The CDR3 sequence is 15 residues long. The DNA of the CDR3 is TGTGCCAGCACCACCCAAGGGGGCAGGGTTGAAAAACTGTTTTTT. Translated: CASTTQGGRVEKLFF.

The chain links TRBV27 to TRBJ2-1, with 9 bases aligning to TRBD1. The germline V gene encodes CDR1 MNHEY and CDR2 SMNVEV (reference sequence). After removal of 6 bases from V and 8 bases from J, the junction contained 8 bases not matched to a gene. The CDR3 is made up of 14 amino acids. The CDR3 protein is CASSFGTGNDEQFF. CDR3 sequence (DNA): TGTGCCAGCAGCTTTGGGACAGGGAATGATGAGCAGTTCTTC.

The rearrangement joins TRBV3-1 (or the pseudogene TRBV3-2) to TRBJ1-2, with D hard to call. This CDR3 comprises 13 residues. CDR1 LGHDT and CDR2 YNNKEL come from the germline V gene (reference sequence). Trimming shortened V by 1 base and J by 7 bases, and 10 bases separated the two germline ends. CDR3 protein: CASSQGGEVGYTF. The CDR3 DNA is TGTGCCAGCAGCCAAGGCGGGGAGGTTGGCTACACCTTC.